This T cell receptor (beta chain) was observed in a study of T cells after yellow fever vaccination. This clonotype appeared many times. The antigen is not known. Conversion of TCR transcripts into cDNA relied on 5'RACE template switching, which added a universal primer site and UMIs. TCRdb called the 5' RACE reads again in MiXCR, with one record for every CDR3 protein. The table lists 70,000 or so distinct CDR3 sequences, around 7.8% of them singletons, with over 25% in the top ten. General study results and limits: Peaking on day 5 versus 15, the secondary response was faster but weaker. There was a small share of clonotypes that showed up in both the CD4 and CD8 compartments. From the bulk population, abundant clonotypes could contaminate and appear within FACS-sorted repertoires.

Germline CDR1 MNHNY, CDR2 SVGAGI (reference sequence). CDR3 length: 12 residues. Trimming removed 4 bases from V and 8 bases from J, with 9 bases in between. This sequence was found in a young man who received the YFV17D yellow fever vaccine. The source was CD8+ T cells sorted from PBMCs, collected 9 to 11 days after the first yellow fever vaccination. The V call is TRBV6-6, the J call TRBJ2-1, with D uncertain. CDR3 sequence: CASSWSRDEQFF. CDR3 in DNA: TGTGCCAGCAGTTGGAGTCGCGATGAGCAGTTCTTC.